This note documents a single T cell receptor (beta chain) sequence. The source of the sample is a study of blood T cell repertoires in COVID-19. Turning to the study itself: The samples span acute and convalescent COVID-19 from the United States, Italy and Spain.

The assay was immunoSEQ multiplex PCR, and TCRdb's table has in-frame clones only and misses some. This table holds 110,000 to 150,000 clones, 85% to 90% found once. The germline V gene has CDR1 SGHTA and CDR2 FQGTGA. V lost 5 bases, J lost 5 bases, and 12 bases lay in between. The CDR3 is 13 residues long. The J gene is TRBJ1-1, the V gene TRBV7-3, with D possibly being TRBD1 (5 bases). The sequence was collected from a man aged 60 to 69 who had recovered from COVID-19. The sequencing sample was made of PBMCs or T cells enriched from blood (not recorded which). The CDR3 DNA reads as TGTGCCAGCAGCCTAGGTCAGGGAACTGAAGCTTTCTTT. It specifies CASSLGQGTEAFF.